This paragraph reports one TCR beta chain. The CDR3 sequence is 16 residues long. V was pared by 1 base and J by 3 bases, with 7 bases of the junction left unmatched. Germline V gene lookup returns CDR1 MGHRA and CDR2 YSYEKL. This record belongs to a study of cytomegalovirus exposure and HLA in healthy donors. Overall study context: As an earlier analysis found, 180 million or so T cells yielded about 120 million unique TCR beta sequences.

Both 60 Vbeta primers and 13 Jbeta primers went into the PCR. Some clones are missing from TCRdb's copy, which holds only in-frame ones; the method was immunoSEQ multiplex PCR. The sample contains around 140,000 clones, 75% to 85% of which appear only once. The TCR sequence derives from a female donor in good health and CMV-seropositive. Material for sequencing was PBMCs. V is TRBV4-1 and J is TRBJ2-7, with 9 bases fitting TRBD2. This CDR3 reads CASSQVVSGGNYEQYF. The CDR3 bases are TGCGCCAGCAGCCAAGTAGTAAGCGGGGGGAACTACGAGCAGTACTTC.